This T cell receptor beta chain was recorded in a study of blood T cell repertoires in COVID-19. The CDR3 consists of 13 residues. Germline values: CDR1 SGHTA, CDR2 FQGNSA. V lost 3 bases and J 5 bases, leaving 10 bases between the germline ends. Generated by immunoSEQ multiplex PCR, the TCRdb table keeps only in-frame clones and is missing some. This table has under 300,000 clones, 85% to 90% appearing once. Sample: peripheral blood. The TCR was taken from a man between 60 and 75 years old with acute or convalescent COVID-19. The chain recombines TRBV7-2 with TRBJ2-5; a possible D gene is TRBD2 (6 bases). The CDR3 region is CASSLEGRETQYF. CDR3 sequence (DNA): TGTGCCAGCAGCTTGGAGGGCCGGGAGACCCAGTACTTC.